These 11 T cell receptor beta chains came from one sample sequenced in a study of early stage breast cancer tumors. TCRdb keeps only in-frame clones here, not all; method: immunoSEQ multiplex PCR. The data show under 45,000 clones, about 78% seen once. The sequenced material came from blood. The origin of the receptors is a person in their fifties with breast cancer.

This chain links TRBV15 with TRBJ1-2; D not certain. Germline lookup yields CDR1 LNHNV and CDR2 YYDKDF (reference sequence). V was trimmed by 0 bases and J by 4 bases, leaving 9 bases between them. The CDR3 extends over 14 amino acids. The CDR3 is CATSRDRSFYGYTF. For the CDR3, the DNA is TGTGCCACCAGCAGAGATAGGAGTTTCTATGGCTACACCTTC.

The V and J genes are TRBV5-6 and TRBJ1-6, with TRBD1 matching 7 bases. Looked up from germline, CDR1 is SGHDT and CDR2 is YYEEEE. The CDR3 has 15 amino acids. J gave up 7 bases and V 3 bases, and 7 bases lay outside the gene matches. The CDR3 sequence: CASSWLGQENSPLHF. Written as DNA, the CDR3 is TGTGCCAGCAGCTGGTTAGGACAGGAGAATTCACCCCTCCACTTT.

In its sample, this clone was seen a few times. V and J are TRBV6-6 and TRBJ1-6, with D unresolved. CDR1 MNHNY and CDR2 SVGAGI come from the germline V gene (reference sequence). V was cut by 2 bases and J by 9 bases, with 17 bases left in between. There are 16 residues in the CDR3. CDR3 sequence: CASSYPGIGEGSPLHF. CDR3 bases: TGTGCCAGCAGTTACCCGGGGATCGGGGAAGGTTCACCCCTCCACTTT.

The chain couples TRBV13 to TRBJ1-2; TRBD1 is a possible D gene (6 bases). This CDR3 has 16 residues. V was trimmed by 4 bases and J by 5 bases, leaving 20 bases between them. CDR1 and CDR2 from the germline V gene are PRHDT and FYEKMQ (reference sequence). CDR3 region: CASSWGQGNVLYGYTF. Written as DNA, the CDR3 is TGTGCCAGCAGCTGGGGGCAGGGGAACGTTTTGTATGGCTACACCTTC.

This clone was picked up one time. In nucleotides, the CDR3 is TGTGCCAGCAGCTTGTCCCCCGGACAGGGGCCCGGGGAGCTGTTTTTT. The encoded protein is CASSLSPGQGPGELFF. The V call is TRBV5-4, the J call TRBJ2-2, with TRBD1 matching over 9 bases. Germline loops: CDR1 SGHNT, CDR2 YYREEE (reference sequence). J lost 6 bases, V lost 1 base, and 7 bases had no gene match. This CDR3 region has 16 residues.

The chain uses TRBV6-1 and TRBJ2-5, with D possibly being TRBD2 (6 bases). The germline CDR1 and CDR2 sequences are MNHNS and SASEGT. V lost 6 bases and J lost 2, with 16 bases in between. This CDR3 comprises 15 residues. The CDR3 nucleotides read TGTGCCAGCAGCGCCGCGGGGACGTTACAAGAGACCCAGTACTTC. The encoded protein is CASSAAGTLQETQYF.

The chain recombines TRBV5-1 with TRBJ2-3, with 10 bases aligning to TRBD2. This CDR3 spans 17 amino acids. CDR1 is SGHRS, CDR2 YFSETQ, per germline. The J segment lost 2 bases and the V segment lost 6 bases, leaving 12 bases of the junction unmatched. CDR3 residues: CASTPLPSGSSTDTQYF. The CDR3 nucleotides read TGCGCCAGCACTCCCTTGCCTAGCGGGAGTTCCACAGATACGCAGTATTTT.

The chain uses TRBV6-6 and TRBJ1-5; no definite D call. The CDR3 loop spans 15 amino acids. Looked up from germline, CDR1 is MNHNY and CDR2 is SVGAGI (reference sequence). V shed 8 bases and J shed 0 bases, with 14 bases lying between them. The CDR3 DNA follows: TGTGCCAGCCGTTCGAGGGAATATAGCAATCAGCCCCAGCATTTT. It is translated as CASRSREYSNQPQHF.

This sequence joins TRBV7-3 and TRBJ1-1, with D perhaps TRBD1 (5 bases). Germline loops: CDR1 SGHTA, CDR2 FQGTGA. Trimming pared 5 bases from V and 4 bases from J, leaving 20 bases between. The CDR3 spans 16 residues. The CDR3 here is CASSPRGRGDITEAFF. The CDR3 DNA reads TGTGCCAGCAGCCCCCGGGGTCGGGGGGATATCACTGAAGCTTTCTTT.

The V gene is TRBV2, the J gene TRBJ2-5; D uncertain. Germline CDR1 SNHLY, CDR2 FYNNEI. Deletions cut 4 bases from V and 5 bases from J, with 5 bases between. The CDR3 runs to 11 residues. The CDR3 is CASSVRETQYF. The CDR3 nucleotides are TGTGCCAGCAGTGTACGGGAGACCCAGTACTTC.

The gene calls are TRBV9 and TRBJ2-1, with TRBD2 matching over 11 bases. The CDR3 is 14 amino acids. The junction had 4 bases not matched to a gene; V was cut back by 4 bases and J by 7 bases. CDR1 and CDR2 (germline): SGDLS, YYNGEE. DNA of the CDR3: TGTGCCAGCAGCCCTAGCGGGAGGATAAATGAGCAGTTCTTC. Translated, it gives CASSPSGRINEQFF.